Presented here are 3 T cell receptor beta chains from one specimen sequenced in a study of T cell responses to AZD1222 COVID-19 vaccine. Only in-frame clones appear in the TCRdb table, and some are missing; sequencing was by immunoSEQ multiplex PCR. The data hold 140,000 to 150,000 clones, with approximately 93% observed a single time. The source material was peripheral blood, sampled after recovery from COVID-19. These TCRs come from an adult who had recovered from COVID-19.

A few counts support this clone. The chain joins TRBV28 to TRBJ1-2; 8 nucleotides line up with TRBD1. Germline CDR1 and CDR2: MDHEN and SYDVKM. With V trimmed by 2 bases and J by 6 bases, 5 bases remained unmatched. The CDR3 sequence is 14 residues long. The DNA for the CDR3 is TGTGCCAGCAGTTTACGGACAGGGTCGGATGGCTACACCTTC. Protein product: CASSLRTGSDGYTF.

The V gene is TRBV10-3, the J gene TRBJ2-1, with no clear D. Germline assignment: CDR1 ENHRY and CDR2 SYGVKD. The CDR3 is 17 amino acids. The V and J ends lost 4 bases and 1 base respectively, with 17 bases between them. The CDR3 DNA reads as TGTGCCATCAGTGGATCTCCTACCTTACCATCCTACAATGAGCAGTTCTTC. It codes for CAISGSPTLPSYNEQFF.

The chain employs TRBV5-1 and TRBJ2-1; 8 bases map to TRBD2. The J segment lost 9 bases and the V segment lost 0 bases, leaving 11 bases of the junction unmatched. From germline, CDR1 is SGHRS and CDR2 YFSETQ. The CDR3 loop spans 16 amino acids. As DNA, the CDR3 is TGCGCCAGCAGCTTGGCCGGGACTAGGTTCGTCAGTGAGCAGTTCTTC. Translated, it gives CASSLAGTRFVSEQFF. The variable domain in full, with the rest retrieved from reference TRBV5-1 and TRBJ2-1, is KAGVTQTPRYLIKTRGQQVTLSCSPISGHRSVSWYQQTPGQGLQFLFEYFSETQRNKGNFPGRFSGRQFSNSRSEMNVSTLELGDSALYLCASSLAGTRFVSEQFFGPGTRLTVL.